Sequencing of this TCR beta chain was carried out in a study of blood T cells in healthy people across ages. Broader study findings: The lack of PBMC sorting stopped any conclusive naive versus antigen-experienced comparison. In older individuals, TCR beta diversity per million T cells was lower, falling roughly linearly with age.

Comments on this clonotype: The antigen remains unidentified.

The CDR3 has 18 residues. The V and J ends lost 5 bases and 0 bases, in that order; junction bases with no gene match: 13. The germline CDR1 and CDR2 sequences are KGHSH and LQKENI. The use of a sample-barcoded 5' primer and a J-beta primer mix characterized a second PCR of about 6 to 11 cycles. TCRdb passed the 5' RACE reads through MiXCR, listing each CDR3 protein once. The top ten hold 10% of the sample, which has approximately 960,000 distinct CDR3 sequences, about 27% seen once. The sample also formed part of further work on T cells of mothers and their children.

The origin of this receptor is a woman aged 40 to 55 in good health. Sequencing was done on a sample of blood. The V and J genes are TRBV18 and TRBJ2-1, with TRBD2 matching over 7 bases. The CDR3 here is CASSSLGGTTSSYNEQFF. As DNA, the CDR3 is TGTGCCAGCTCATCCCTCGGGGGGACGACAAGCTCCTACAATGAGCAGTTCTTC. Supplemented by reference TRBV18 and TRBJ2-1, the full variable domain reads NAGVMQNPRHLVRRRGQEARLRCSPMKGHSHVYWYRQLPEEGLKFMVYLQKENIIDESGMPKERFSAEFPKEGPSILRIQQVVRGDSAAYFCASSSLGGTTSSYNEQFFGPGTRLTVL.